This section outlines one TCR beta chain sequence together with its context. No antigen is known for it. The data are from a study of vaccination effects on CD4 cells after COVID-19. The assay was immunoSEQ multiplex PCR, and TCRdb's table has in-frame clones only and misses some. The sample holds tens of thousands of clones, under 85% seen once. Within the ViraFEST assay, antigen-specific CD4+ T cells underwent expansion with viral peptide pools prior to sequencing. Culturing for about ten days preceded CD4+ T cell isolation. Convalescent patients had PCR-confirmed SARS-CoV-2 infection between March and December 2020. This clonotype was obtained from a human donor who had a prior SARS-CoV-2 infection. The sequenced sample was CD4+ T cells from PBMCs cultured with a peptide pool, obtained before COVID-19 vaccination.

The CDR3, as DNA: TGCGCCAGCAGCCAAGGGGGGGGCGGGAGCCCCCAAGAGACCCAGTACTTC. Protein product: CASSQGGGGSPQETQYF. This rearrangement joins TRBV4-3 to TRBJ2-5, with TRBD2 as a possible D gene (7 bases). The germline gives CDR1 LGHNA, CDR2 YSLEER. The CDR3 totals 17 residues. V lost 1 base and J 1 base, leaving 16 bases between the germline ends.